Listed here is a single T cell receptor (beta chain). Its antigen is unknown. Sequencing used immunoSEQ multiplex PCR; TCRdb keeps in-frame clones, though not all of them. The data contain around 91,000 clones, about 88% of them singletons. The data originate from a study of T cell responses to AZD1222 COVID-19 vaccine. Notes on the study in general: Baseline serology detected seropositivity in only a handful of AZD1222 recipients. At 160-218 and 743-854, vaccine-associated CD4 TCRs were dominant, and they spanned spike. Clonal diversity may have been underestimated in mostly white British donors.

The receptor comes from an adult in good health. This sample comprised peripheral blood, obtained on day 0 of AZD1222 vaccination.

CDR3 sequence (DNA): TGTGCCAGCAGCTTAGCGCAAGGATCTGAAGCTTTCTTT. Its protein product is CASSLAQGSEAFF. V usage is TRBV7-9 and J usage is TRBJ1-1, with D uncertain. Looked up from germline, CDR1 is SEHNR and CDR2 is FQNEAQ (reference sequence). This CDR3 comprises 13 residues. V was trimmed by 0 bases and J by 6 bases, leaving 8 bases between them.